This TCR beta chain emerged from a study of T cells in Graves' hyperthyroidism and ophthalmopathy. Turning to the study itself: The blood sample was taken at first diagnosis, before treatment began. Study-level findings and limits: In the analysis, a 13 V-J model separated ophthalmopathy from stable hyperthyroidism.

Researchers amplified the TCR beta CDR3 regions from RNA transcripts. First-round RT-PCR of the TCR CDR3 relied on the HTBI primer set. TCRdb re-analysed the multiplex PCR reads in MiXCR, keeping a single row per CDR3 protein. The data hold 600,000 to 900,000 distinct CDR3 sequences, with less than 20% observed a single time. V was pared by 7 bases and J by 9 bases, with 10 bases between. Germline V lookup: CDR1 SNHLY, CDR2 FYNNEI. The length of the CDR3 is 11 residues. This clonotype appeared many times. The antigen is unknown. When ophthalmopathy did not progress within 18 months, Graves' hyperthyroidism was considered stable. The source of the PBMCs was 8 to 10 ml of fresh peripheral blood.

This TCR was recovered from a man between 18 and 35 years old with Graves' hyperthyroidism. The sample was blood. This chain links TRBV2 with TRBJ2-1; no definite D call. The CDR3 nucleotides read TGTGCCAGCACTGTCCCCCCTGAGCAGTTCTTC. Protein product: CASTVPPEQFF.